The 15 T cell receptor beta chains given below trace back to one sample, sequenced in a study of CD8 T cells in Susac syndrome (dated by TCRdb to about 2019). Library preparation was by the immunoSEQ multiplex PCR assay. RNA was extracted using the RNeasy kit, and roughly 0.5 to 1 microgram was reverse transcribed with random hexamers. TCRdb took the public reads, trimmed them with fastp at Q25, ran MiXCR for clone calling and kept in-frame beta chains. Rows are combined by CDR3 protein, so each entry shows the most common genes and DNA. This sample gives some 110,000 distinct CDR3 sequences in total; just under 95% of them show up just once. 0.093% of the sample goes to the ten largest clones. Sequencing input: CD4+ T cells from PBMCs. The receptor source for this set is a human donor with multiple sclerosis.

This chain connects TRBV7-2 to TRBJ2-1, with unresolved D. CDR3 length: 16 residues. Germline V gene sequence: CDR1 SGHTA, CDR2 FQGNSA. V lost 5 bases and J 0 bases, leaving 14 bases between the germline ends. The CDR3: CASSRLAASSYNEQFF. As DNA, the CDR3 is TGTGCCAGCAGCCGCCTCGCGGCGAGCTCCTACAATGAGCAGTTCTTC.

V is TRBV30 and J is TRBJ2-7; the D gene is possibly TRBD1 (6 bases). With 2 bases removed from V and 0 bases from J, the gap between germline ends came to 23 bases. Per germline, CDR1 GTSNPN and CDR2 SVGIG (reference sequence). There are 18 residues in the CDR3. The CDR3 region has the DNA TGTGCCTGGAGTCGCTACCCCCTGGGGGCAGGCCGCTCCTACGAGCAGTACTTC. Its translation: CAWSRYPLGAGRSYEQYF. Looking up the rest from reference TRBV30 and TRBJ2-7 gives the full variable domain: SQTIHQWPATLVQPVGSPLSLECTVEGTSNPNLYWYRQAAGRGLQLLFYSVGIGQISSEVPQNLSASRPQDRQFILSSKKLLLSDSGFYLCAWSRYPLGAGRSYEQYFGPGTRLTVT.

This sequence joins TRBV7-2 and TRBJ2-3, with D perhaps given as TRBD1 or TRBD2 (6 bases each). There are 16 residues in the CDR3. CDR1 and CDR2 (germline): SGHTA, FQGNSA. Trimming cost V 5 bases and J 4 bases, with 19 bases left between them. The CDR3 protein is CASSPAIGGRADTQYF. CDR3 nucleotide sequence: TGTGCCAGCAGCCCCGCTATAGGGGGGCGGGCAGATACGCAGTATTTT.

The chain uses TRBV28 and TRBJ2-5; 7 bases line up with TRBD2. CDR1 and CDR2 from the germline V gene are MDHEN and SYDVKM. This CDR3 contains 15 residues. With V trimmed by 4 bases and J by 6 bases, 11 bases remained unmatched. The CDR3, as DNA: TGTGCCAGCAGTTCTTTGGGGGGGGAAGCGAAGACCCAGTACTTC. Residues: CASSSLGGEAKTQYF.

J is TRBJ2-7 and V is TRBV2; 7 bases line up with TRBD1. With 7 bases clipped from V and 1 base from J, the junction kept 7 bases outside the gene matches. Looked up from germline, CDR1 is SNHLY and CDR2 is FYNNEI. There are 14 residues in the CDR3. CDR3 DNA sequence: TGTGCCAGCAAAACAGGGGAGCGATCCTACGAGCAGTACTTC. This sequence encodes CASKTGERSYEQYF.

V and J are TRBV7-8 and TRBJ2-3; D is possibly TRBD1 (5 bases). Trimming pared 7 bases from V and 5 bases from J, leaving 28 bases between. Germline V gene data show CDR1 as SGHVS and CDR2 as FQNEAQ. This CDR3 is built from 18 residues. The CDR3 sequence is CASTPRGSWGRSQDTQYF. The CDR3 DNA reads TGTGCCAGCACCCCCAGAGGTAGCTGGGGCCGGAGTCAAGATACGCAGTATTTT.

The J gene is TRBJ1-1, the V gene TRBV3-1; no clear D gene. Germline CDR1 LGHDT, CDR2 YNNKEL (reference sequence). V lost 3 bases and J lost 1, with 9 bases in between. The CDR3 contains 14 residues. CDR3 region: CASSHSSRNTEAFF. The CDR3 DNA reads as TGTGCCAGCAGCCACAGTAGCAGGAACACTGAAGCTTTCTTT. The variable domain in full, completed from reference TRBV3-1 and TRBJ1-1, reads DTAVSQTPKYLVTQMGNDKSIKCEQNLGHDTMYWYKQDSKKFLKIMFSYNNKELIINETVPNRFSPKSPDKAHLNLHINSLELGDSAVYFCASSHSSRNTEAFFGQGTRLTVV.

The chain links TRBV18 to TRBJ1-2, with D hard to call. Germline V gene lookup returns CDR1 KGHSH and CDR2 LQKENI. This CDR3 is built from 18 residues. V shed 2 bases and J shed 1 base, with 20 bases lying between them. In DNA, the CDR3 is TGTGCCAGCTCACCATACGGCCACCTGACCCCCTATAACTATGGCTACACCTTC. Translation gives CASSPYGHLTPYNYGYTF.

The rearrangement uses TRBV6-5 and TRBJ2-1, with 7 bases identical to TRBD1. Germline loops: CDR1 MNHEY, CDR2 SVGAGI. J gave up 4 bases and V 5 bases, and 2 bases lay outside the gene matches. The CDR3 consists of 13 residues. The CDR3 sequence: CASSRDRYNEQFF. CDR3 bases: TGTGCCAGCAGTCGGGACAGATACAATGAGCAGTTCTTC.

This clonotype was seen only once. The chain recombines TRBV11-2 with TRBJ1-1; D may be TRBD1 (5 bases). CDR3 length: 14 amino acids. Trimming shortened V by 4 bases and J by 1 base, and 10 bases separated the two germline ends. Germline values: CDR1 SGHAT, CDR2 FQNNGV. The CDR3: CASSSGLANTEAFF. The CDR3 bases are TGTGCCAGCAGCTCGGGACTTGCGAACACTGAAGCTTTCTTT. Full variable domain (outside the CDR3, taken from reference TRBV11-2 and TRBJ1-1): EAGVAQSPRYKIIEKRQSVAFWCNPISGHATLYWYQQILGQGPKLLIQFQNNGVVDDSQLPKDRFSAERLKGVDSTLKIQPAKLEDSAVYLCASSSGLANTEAFFGQGTRLTVV.

J is TRBJ2-1 and V is TRBV28, with 10 bases identical to TRBD1. Unmatched junction bases numbered 1, after V lost 6 bases and J lost 2 bases. The CDR3 length is 14 residues. Germline V gene lookup returns CDR1 MDHEN and CDR2 SYDVKM. The CDR3 is CASRGQGAYNEQFF. For the CDR3, the DNA is TGTGCCAGCAGAGGACAGGGGGCCTACAATGAGCAGTTCTTC.

The chain uses TRBV15 and TRBJ2-7, with TRBD1 identical over 9 bases. The CDR3 sequence is 15 residues long. From germline, CDR1 is LNHNV and CDR2 YYDKDF (reference sequence). The junction had 3 bases not matched to a gene; V was cut back by 0 bases and J by 3 bases. The CDR3 spells CATSRDRGQGYEQYF. The CDR3 DNA follows: TGTGCCACCAGCAGAGATCGGGGACAGGGCTACGAGCAGTACTTC.

This rearrangement joins TRBV18 to TRBJ2-6; the D is unclear. CDR3 length: 17 residues. Trimming removed 2 bases at V and 1 base at J, with 12 bases between. Germline V gives CDR1 KGHSH, CDR2 LQKENI. CDR3 amino acids: CASSPKGKSSGANVLTF. CDR3 bases: TGTGCCAGCTCACCAAAGGGAAAATCGTCTGGGGCCAACGTCCTGACTTTC.

The V and J genes are TRBV3-1 and TRBJ2-7; weak D call: TRBD2 (7 bases). Trimming removed 7 bases at V and 6 bases at J, with 19 bases between. The CDR3 sequence is 14 residues long. CDR1 and CDR2 from the germline V gene are LGHDT and YNNKEL (reference sequence). This CDR3 reads CASTVGGATSEQYF. In nucleotides, the CDR3 is TGTGCCAGCACAGTAGGGGGGGCCACCTCCGAGCAGTACTTC.

The chain recombines TRBV6-1 with TRBJ2-2; a possible D gene is TRBD1 (6 bases). This CDR3 region has 17 residues. CDR1 is MNHNS, CDR2 SASEGT, per germline. Trimming removed 5 bases at V and 2 bases at J, with 18 bases between. The CDR3 DNA is TGTGCCAGCAGTCCGACCCGGACAGAATTTAACACCGGGGAGCTGTTTTTT. Amino acids: CASSPTRTEFNTGELFF.